A selection of T cell receptor beta chains follows, all from one sample in a study of cytomegalovirus exposure and HLA in healthy donors. Only in-frame clones appear in the TCRdb table, and some are missing; sequencing was by immunoSEQ multiplex PCR. The table lists around 200,000 clones, roughly 89% of them singletons. Specimen: PBMCs. These receptors were collected from a woman aged 18-29 years in good health and CMV-seronegative. The CDR3 runs from the conserved cysteine through the conserved F or W. Each record gives: clone size, D gene, J gene, V gene, CDR3 DNA, CDR3 protein. D genes are given only for firm matches. Size tells how often a clone was seen (once, few, many) or the class of an expanded clone, and some rows leave it out.

clone size: once; D gene: .; J gene: TRBJ1-5; V gene: TRBV30; CDR3 DNA: TGTGCCTGGACTCCGGGAAAGGGAGGGCAGCCCCAGCATTTT; CDR3 protein: CAWTPGKGGQPQHF
clone size: .; D gene: .; J gene: TRBJ2-6; V gene: TRBV7-9; CDR3 DNA: TGTGCCAGCAGCTTAACCTACGGGGCCAACGTCCTGACTTTC; CDR3 protein: CASSLTYGANVLTF
clone size: .; D gene: .; J gene: TRBJ2-4; V gene: TRBV5-6; CDR3 DNA: TGTGCCAGCAGCAGCGGACGGGGAAAAAACATTCAGTACTTC; CDR3 protein: CASSSGRGKNIQYF
clone size: once; D gene: .; J gene: TRBJ1-4; V gene: TRBV7-9; CDR3 DNA: TGTGCCAGCAGCCCCTTCGGGGGAGCTAATGAAAAACTGTTTTTT; CDR3 protein: CASSPFGGANEKLFF
clone size: .; D gene: .; J gene: TRBJ2-3; V gene: TRBV5-1; CDR3 DNA: TGCGCCAGCAGCTTGGCACAGGGCCCAGATACGCAGTATTTT; CDR3 protein: CASSLAQGPDTQYF
clone size: .; D gene: TRBD1; J gene: TRBJ1-2; V gene: TRBV4-1; CDR3 DNA: TGCGCCAGCAGCCAAGGTCACGGACAGGGCTTAGGCTACACCTTC; CDR3 protein: CASSQGHGQGLGYTF
clone size: .; D gene: .; J gene: TRBJ2-7; V gene: TRBV7-2; CDR3 DNA: TGTGCCAGCAGCTTAGGTAACAGGGCTACCTACGAGCAGTACTTC; CDR3 protein: CASSLGNRATYEQYF
clone size: .; D gene: .; J gene: TRBJ2-1; V gene: TRBV27; CDR3 DNA: TGTGCCAGCAGTTTACTTAGCTCCTACAATGAGCAGTTCTTC; CDR3 protein: CASSLLSSYNEQFF
clone size: .; D gene: .; J gene: TRBJ1-6; V gene: TRBV18; CDR3 DNA: TGTGCCAGCTCACCAGACACAGCTAATTCACCCCTCCACTTT; CDR3 protein: CASSPDTANSPLHF
clone size: .; D gene: .; J gene: TRBJ1-1; V gene: TRBV5-4; CDR3 DNA: TGTGCCAGCGGCTACCAGGGGCACTCGGCTGAAGCTTTCTTT; CDR3 protein: CASGYQGHSAEAFF
clone size: .; D gene: .; J gene: TRBJ1-1; V gene: TRBV7-9; CDR3 DNA: TGTGCCAGTGGGCAAAGGAACACTGAAGCTTTCTTT; CDR3 protein: CASGQRNTEAFF
clone size: .; D gene: TRBD1; J gene: TRBJ2-7; V gene: TRBV18; CDR3 DNA: TGTGCCAGCTCCCTGGGACAGGAGAGCTCCTACGAGCAGTACTTC; CDR3 protein: CASSLGQESSYEQYF
clone size: .; D gene: .; J gene: TRBJ1-3; V gene: TRBV7-6; CDR3 DNA: TGTGCCAGCAGCTTATCGAGGGATTTGTCAACTAGAAACACCATATATTTT; CDR3 protein: CASSLSRDLSTRNTIYF
clone size: .; D gene: .; J gene: TRBJ1-2; V gene: TRBV9; CDR3 DNA: TGTGCCAGCAGCGGAATTCAGGCTAACTATGGCTACACCTTC; CDR3 protein: CASSGIQANYGYTF
clone size: .; D gene: TRBD1; J gene: TRBJ2-7; V gene: TRBV27; CDR3 DNA: TGTGCCAGCAGTACGGGACAGGGCCCAATCGAGCAGTACTTC; CDR3 protein: CASSTGQGPIEQYF
clone size: .; D gene: .; J gene: TRBJ2-3; V gene: TRBV5-1; CDR3 DNA: TGCGCCAGCAGCTTATCACAGGACACAGATACGCAGTATTTT; CDR3 protein: CASSLSQDTDTQYF
clone size: .; D gene: .; J gene: TRBJ1-2; V gene: TRBV6-4; CDR3 DNA: TGTGCCAGCAGCCCGGGGAGATCCTATGGCTACACCTTC; CDR3 protein: CASSPGRSYGYTF
clone size: .; D gene: .; J gene: TRBJ2-5; V gene: TRBV7-9; CDR3 DNA: TGTGCCAGCAGCTTAGCACGGTACGGCGCGGGGGCCCCAAAGACCCAGTACTTC; CDR3 protein: CASSLARYGAGAPKTQYF
clone size: .; D gene: .; J gene: TRBJ2-5; V gene: TRBV6-1; CDR3 DNA: TGTGCCAGCAGCCGCAGTAAGCAAGAGACCCAGTACTTC; CDR3 protein: CASSRSKQETQYF
clone size: .; D gene: .; J gene: TRBJ1-5; V gene: TRBV27; CDR3 DNA: TGTGCCAGCAGGGAGGGAATCGGCAATCAGCCCCAGCATTTT; CDR3 protein: CASREGIGNQPQHF
clone size: few; D gene: .; J gene: TRBJ2-1; V gene: TRBV4-3; CDR3 DNA: TGCGCCAGCAGCCAAGATGAATCGAGCGGGCGGACGTACAATGAGCAGTTCTTC; CDR3 protein: CASSQDESSGRTYNEQFF
clone size: .; D gene: TRBD2; J gene: TRBJ2-1; V gene: TRBV7-9; CDR3 DNA: TGTGCCAGCACCCCCCTCGCGGGGGTCACCTACAATGAGCAGTTCTTC; CDR3 protein: CASTPLAGVTYNEQFF
clone size: .; D gene: .; J gene: TRBJ2-1; V gene: TRBV7-6; CDR3 DNA: TGTGCCAGCAGCTTAGATTGGCGGTCCTACAATGAGCAGTTCTTC; CDR3 protein: CASSLDWRSYNEQFF
clone size: .; D gene: TRBD1; J gene: TRBJ2-7; V gene: TRBV14; CDR3 DNA: TGTGCCAGCAGCGTATACAGGGGAACCTACGAGCAGTACTTC; CDR3 protein: CASSVYRGTYEQYF
clone size: .; D gene: .; J gene: TRBJ2-7; V gene: TRBV12-5; CDR3 DNA: TGTGCTAGTGGTTCCTCGTTGGGCGGGGGCCGAACCTACGAGCAGTACTTC; CDR3 protein: CASGSSLGGGRTYEQYF
clone size: .; D gene: TRBD1; J gene: TRBJ1-1; V gene: TRBV11-2; CDR3 DNA: TGTGCCAGCAGCCCAGGGACAGCCGGTACGGAAGCTTTCTTT; CDR3 protein: CASSPGTAGTEAFF
clone size: .; D gene: .; J gene: TRBJ2-3; V gene: TRBV5-1; CDR3 DNA: TGCGCCAGCAGCTTGGGGACTTTCCTAAACACAGATACGCAGTATTTT; CDR3 protein: CASSLGTFLNTDTQYF
clone size: .; D gene: .; J gene: TRBJ2-5; V gene: TRBV21-1; CDR3 DNA: TGTACTCCACCTGCAGGAGGGAGCTCGAGAGAGGAAGAGACCCAGTACTTC; CDR3 protein: CTPPAGGSSREEETQYF
clone size: .; D gene: .; J gene: TRBJ2-7; V gene: TRBV4-2; CDR3 DNA: TGTGCCAGCAGCCAAGATTTGGACTACTCCTACGAGCAGTACTTC; CDR3 protein: CASSQDLDYSYEQYF
clone size: .; D gene: TRBD2; J gene: TRBJ2-3; V gene: TRBV29-1; CDR3 DNA: TGCAGCGTTAATAGCGGGGGATCAGATACGCAGTATTTT; CDR3 protein: CSVNSGGSDTQYF
clone size: .; D gene: TRBD1; J gene: TRBJ2-7; V gene: TRBV4-1; CDR3 DNA: TGCGCCAGCAGCCACCGCGGACAGGCCAGAGAGCAGTACTTC; CDR3 protein: CASSHRGQAREQYF
clone size: .; D gene: .; J gene: TRBJ2-7; V gene: TRBV27; CDR3 DNA: TGTGCCAGCAGTTTTCGGCAGGGGGGCCCCTACGAGCAGTACTTC; CDR3 protein: CASSFRQGGPYEQYF